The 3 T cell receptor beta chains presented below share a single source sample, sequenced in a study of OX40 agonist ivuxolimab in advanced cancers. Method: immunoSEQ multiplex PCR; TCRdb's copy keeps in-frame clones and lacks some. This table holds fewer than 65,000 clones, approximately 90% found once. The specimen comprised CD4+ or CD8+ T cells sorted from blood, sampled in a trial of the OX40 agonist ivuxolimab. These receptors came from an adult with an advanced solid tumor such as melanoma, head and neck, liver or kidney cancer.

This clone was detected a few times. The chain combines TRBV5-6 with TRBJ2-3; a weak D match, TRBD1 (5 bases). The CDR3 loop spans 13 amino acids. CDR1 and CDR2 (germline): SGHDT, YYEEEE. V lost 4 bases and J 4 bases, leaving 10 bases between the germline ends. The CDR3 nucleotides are TGTGCCAGCAGCCCAGGACATTCAGATACGCAGTATTTT. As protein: CASSPGHSDTQYF. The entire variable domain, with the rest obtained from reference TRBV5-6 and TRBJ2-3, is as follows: DAGVTQSPTHLIKTRGQQVTLRCSPKSGHDTVSWYQQALGQGPQFIFQYYEEEERQRGNFPDRFSGHQFPNYSSELNVNALLLGDSALYLCASSPGHSDTQYFGPGTRLTVL.

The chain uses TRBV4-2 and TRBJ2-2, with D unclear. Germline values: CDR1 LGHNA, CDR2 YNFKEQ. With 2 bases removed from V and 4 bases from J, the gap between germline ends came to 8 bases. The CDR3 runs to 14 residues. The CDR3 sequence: CASSQIDITGELFF. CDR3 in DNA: TGTGCCAGCAGCCAAATAGACATCACCGGGGAGCTGTTTTTT.

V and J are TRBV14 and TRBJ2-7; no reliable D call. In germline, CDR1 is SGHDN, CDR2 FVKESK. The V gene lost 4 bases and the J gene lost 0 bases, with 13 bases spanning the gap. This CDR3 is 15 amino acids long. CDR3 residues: CASSPSDKYSYEQYF. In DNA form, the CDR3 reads TGTGCCAGCAGCCCCTCAGACAAGTACTCCTACGAGCAGTACTTC.